This paragraph covers one T cell receptor (beta chain) sequence. What it recognizes is unknown. This CDR3 has 14 amino acids. The V end was cut by 7 bases, the J end by 4 bases, with 16 bases between. Germline CDR1 is MNHEY and CDR2 is SMNVEV (reference sequence). This specimen belongs to a study of cytomegalovirus exposure and HLA in healthy donors. Study findings and constraints: Donor immune exposure was known only as CMV serostatus.

The primer mix had 60 Vbeta and 13 Jbeta primers. The table came from immunoSEQ multiplex PCR; TCRdb's copy has only in-frame clones and leaves some out. Seen here are about 110,000 clones, roughly three quarters observed once, and the top ten hold roughly 6.2%. The material sequenced was PBMCs. The clonotype comes from a man younger than 40 in good health and CMV-seropositive. V and J are TRBV27 and TRBJ1-2; TRBD1 is a possible D gene (6 bases). As DNA, the CDR3 is TGTGCCAGCACCCCCGGGGGGGGCTCCTATGGCTACACCTTC. This encodes CASTPGGGSYGYTF.